The clone carrying this TCR beta chain was seen a few times. The antigen remains undetermined. This record comes from a study of regulatory T cells in long-lasting Graves disease. General study points: Newly diagnosed disease favored TRBV20-1 and TRBJ2-1 over persistent disease.

Arm-PCR with iRepertoire HTBI primers amplified the CDR3 regions for these TCR beta libraries. TCRdb independently ran MiXCR on the multiplex PCR reads; one entry per CDR3 protein. This sample has roughly 610,000 distinct CDR3 sequences, with around 17% found just once. Germline V gene lookup returns CDR1 MNHEY and CDR2 SMNVEV (reference sequence). The CDR3 has 21 amino acids. V shed 2 bases and J 4 bases; nucleotides not matched to a gene: 19. Time point defined: newly diagnosed GD, antithyroid drugs for less than 3 months. The TCR library was made from RNA that had been extracted from PBMCs in TRIzol. In addition, the sample was reused for a study of T cells in Graves' hyperthyroidism and ophthalmopathy.

The TCR comes from a woman younger than 45 with Graves disease. This sample comprised peripheral blood mononuclear cells (PBMCs), obtained at new diagnosis, from a patient treated with antithyroid drugs. The chain recombines TRBV27 with TRBJ2-3, with 12 bases lining up with TRBD2. The CDR3 region has the DNA TGTGCCAGCAGTTTAAATTCACGGACTAGCGGGACCCCCGGGGGCGCAGATACGCAGTATTTT. Protein sequence: CASSLNSRTSGTPGGADTQYF.